Listed here are 5 T cell receptor beta chains from one sample, sequenced in a study of T-cell reconstitution after alpha-beta-depleted transplantation in children. Preparation of the TCRbeta library involved a method that used unique molecular identifiers. TCRdb redid the calling of the PCR reads with MiXCR, one entry per CDR3 protein. Of 640,000 or so distinct CDR3 sequences listed, over 15% are singletons. The specimen comprised PBMCs from the stem cell graft donor, sampled from the stem cell graft. The receptors were gathered from a human donor who donated a stem cell graft to a child with acute myeloid leukemia.

This clonotype was counted ten times or more. V gene TRBV20-1 combines with J gene TRBJ1-1, with D perhaps TRBD1 (5 bases). V dropped 0 bases and J dropped 7 bases, with 12 bases sitting between them. The CDR3 contains 13 residues. The germline gives CDR1 DFQATT, CDR2 SNEGSKA (reference sequence). The DNA for the CDR3 is TGCAGTGCTAGAGATGGGAATGACAGTGAAGCTTTCTTT. Its translation: CSARDGNDSEAFF.

This clonotype was seen many times. This chain's CDR3 is CASSPPGQVGKMNTEAFF. The CDR3, as DNA: TGTGCCAGCAGCCCCCCGGGACAGGTCGGAAAGATGAACACTGAAGCTTTCTTT. The rearrangement links TRBV13 to TRBJ1-1; 8 positions match TRBD1. The CDR3 runs to 18 residues. CDR1 and CDR2 from the germline V gene are PRHDT and FYEKMQ (reference sequence). Trimming cost V 5 bases and J 0 bases; bases outside gene matches: 14.

The CDR3 DNA sequence: TGTGCCAGCAGCTTAAGGGGGGGAGGGACCTACGAGCAGTACGTC. It codes for CASSLRGGGTYEQYV. The chain couples TRBV7-2 to TRBJ2-7; TRBD2 is a possible D gene (7 bases). This CDR3 region has 15 residues. Per germline, CDR1 SGHTA and CDR2 FQGNSA. V lost 2 bases and J lost 2, with 13 bases in between.

The CDR3: CASSLGARTGCETQYF. The DNA of the CDR3 is TGTGCCAGCAGCTTAGGTGCGAGGACAGGGTGCGAGACCCAGTACTTC. V and J are TRBV7-2 and TRBJ2-5, with 8 bases identical to TRBD1. Germline values: CDR1 SGHTA, CDR2 FQGNSA. The V gene end was trimmed by 1 base and the J gene end by 5 bases; junction bases not matched to a gene: 9. CDR3 length equals 16 residues.

The rearrangement joins TRBV12-3 or TRBV12-4 to TRBJ1-1; D unresolved. V was trimmed by 6 bases and J by 8 bases, leaving 16 bases between them. The CDR3 is 13 residues long. CDR3 sequence reads: CASRRPLDREAFF. The CDR3 DNA sequence: TGTGCCAGCAGACGACCTCTCGACCGAGAAGCTTTCTTT.